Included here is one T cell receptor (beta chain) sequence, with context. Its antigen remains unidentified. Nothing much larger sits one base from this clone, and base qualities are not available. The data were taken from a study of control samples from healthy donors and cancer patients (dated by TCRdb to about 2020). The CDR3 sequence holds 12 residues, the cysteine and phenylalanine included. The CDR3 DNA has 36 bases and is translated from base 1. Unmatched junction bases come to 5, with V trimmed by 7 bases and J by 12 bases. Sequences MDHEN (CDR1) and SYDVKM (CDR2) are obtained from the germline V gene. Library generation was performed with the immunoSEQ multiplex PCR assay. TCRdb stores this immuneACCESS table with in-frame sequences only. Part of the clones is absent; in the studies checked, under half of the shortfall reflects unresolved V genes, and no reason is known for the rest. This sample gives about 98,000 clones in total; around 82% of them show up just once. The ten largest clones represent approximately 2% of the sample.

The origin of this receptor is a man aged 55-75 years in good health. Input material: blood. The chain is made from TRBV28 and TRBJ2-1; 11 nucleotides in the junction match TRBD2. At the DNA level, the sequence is TGTGCCAGCACTCTAGCGGGAGGTGCGCAGTTCTTC. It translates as CASTLAGGAQFF.